The clone carrying this TCR beta chain was observed a handful of times. Its antigen remains unknown. The data are from a study of cytomegalovirus exposure and HLA in healthy donors. The PCR was carried out with 60 Vbeta primers and 13 Jbeta primers. Here immunoSEQ multiplex PCR was the method, and the copy in TCRdb shows in-frame clones only, minus some. The sample contains 100,000 or so clones, around 80% of which appear only once. Findings and limits, study-wide: The authors later found TCR association rates varying by HLA locus, with DRB1 most and HLA-C fewest.

CDR3 length: 14 amino acids. Germline trimming cut 6 bases from V and 4 bases from J; bases unmatched to any gene: 7. Germline V CDR1 and CDR2: MNHEY, SVGAGI. J is TRBJ1-2 and V is TRBV6-5; TRBD1 matches 8 bases. Sequencing was carried out using PBMCs. This TCR derives from a woman in her forties or fifties in good health and CMV-seropositive. CDR3: CASRIGTGLYGYTF. CDR3 nucleotides: TGTGCCAGCAGGATTGGGACAGGCCTCTATGGCTACACCTTC.